What follows are 26 T cell receptor beta chains derived from one specimen sequenced in a study of T cell changes during pregnancy in multiple sclerosis. Profiled with immunoSEQ multiplex PCR; TCRdb holds only in-frame clones, not every one. The sample includes nearly 20,000 clones, more than 80% of them seen just once. Material: CD8+ T cells from peripheral blood mononuclear cells, obtained in the third trimester of pregnancy. The origin of the receptors is a female donor in good health, enrolled as a control in a pregnancy study.

The rearrangement joins TRBV7-3 to TRBJ2-1, with 11 bases that match TRBD2. The J segment lost 4 bases and the V segment lost 9 bases, leaving 2 bases of the junction unmatched. CDR1 and CDR2 (germline): SGHTA, FQGTGA. This CDR3 region has 13 residues. The CDR3 DNA is TGTGCCAGTAGCGGGGGGGGGTACAATGAGCAGTTCTTC. It encodes CASSGGGYNEQFF.

The chain carries TRBV13 and TRBJ1-1, with 11 positions matching TRBD1. This CDR3 spans 18 amino acids. CDR1 is PRHDT, CDR2 FYEKMQ, per germline (reference sequence). Trimming removed 4 bases from V and 4 bases from J; junction bases left unmatched: 14. CDR3 nucleotide sequence: TGTGCCAGCAGCTACCGGACAGGGGGCATCCATGGGTCCACTGAAGCTTTCTTT. It specifies CASSYRTGGIHGSTEAFF. The whole variable domain, filled in from reference TRBV13 and TRBJ1-1, reads AAGVIQSPRHLIKEKRETATLKCYPIPRHDTVYWYQQGPGQDPQFLISFYEKMQSDKGSIPDRFSAQQFSDYHSELNMSSLELGDSALYFCASSYRTGGIHGSTEAFFGQGTRLTVV.

The rearrangement joins TRBV4-3 to TRBJ2-3, with D unresolved. Trimming pared 4 bases from V and 2 bases from J, leaving 16 bases between. There are 16 residues in the CDR3. Germline lookup yields CDR1 LGHNA and CDR2 YSLEER. CDR3 nucleotide sequence: TGCGCCAGCAGCCCTCGACAAGTTCTTGTCACAGATACGCAGTATTTT. It codes for CASSPRQVLVTDTQYF.

The chain employs TRBV28 and TRBJ2-7; TRBD1 matches 7 bases. The CDR3 runs to 14 residues. Germline V gene lookup returns CDR1 MDHEN and CDR2 SYDVKM. The ends lost 9 bases at V and 3 bases at J; junction bases unmatched: 11. CDR3 in amino acids: CASMEQGRNYEQYF. CDR3 sequence (DNA): TGTGCCAGTATGGAACAGGGGCGAAACTACGAGCAGTACTTC.

This rearrangement joins TRBV6-6 to TRBJ2-3; D unresolved. The CDR3 runs to 15 residues. Germline CDR1 MNHNY, CDR2 SVGAGI (reference sequence). The germline V and J ends were trimmed by 1 base and 0 bases, with 8 bases remaining between them. The CDR3 coding sequence is TGTGCCAGCAGTTACTTCGATACTAGCACAGATACGCAGTATTTT. This sequence encodes CASSYFDTSTDTQYF.

The chain links TRBV7-9 to TRBJ2-1; TRBD2 aligns across 16 bases. This CDR3 contains 19 residues. CDR1 and CDR2 from the germline V gene are SEHNR and FQNEAQ (reference sequence). Trimming cost V 5 bases and J 10 bases; bases outside gene matches: 17. The chain's CDR3 is CASSDPSFGTSGGAEEQFF. CDR3 bases: TGTGCCAGCAGCGATCCAAGTTTCGGGACTAGCGGGGGGGCTGAAGAGCAGTTCTTC.

The gene calls are TRBV6-4 and TRBJ1-5; 8 bases map to TRBD1. V gave up 6 bases and J gave up 7 bases; unmatched junction bases: 11. In germline, CDR1 is MRHNA, CDR2 SNTAGT. The CDR3 extends over 15 amino acids. The CDR3 sequence is CASSPTGEGGQPQHF. CDR3 nucleotide sequence: TGTGCCAGCAGCCCGACAGGGGAAGGAGGGCAGCCCCAGCATTTT.

This chain joins TRBV2 and TRBJ2-7, with D tentatively TRBD2 (6 bases). Germline V gene data show CDR1 as SNHLY and CDR2 as FYNNEI. Between the trimmed V and J ends, which lost 1 base and 3 bases, there was a span of 10 bases. The CDR3 is 14 residues long. The CDR3 DNA reads as TGTGCCAGCAGTGAAGTCCCCGGGAGCTACGAGCAGTACTTC. This translates into CASSEVPGSYEQYF.

The chain recombines TRBV5-4 with TRBJ2-6, with D possibly being TRBD1 (6 bases). The CDR3 totals 16 residues. Germline V gene data show CDR1 as SGHNT and CDR2 as YYREEE (reference sequence). Trimming took 4 bases from V and 1 from J, leaving 12 bases between them. The CDR3 protein is CASSAPGASGANVLTF. CDR3 nucleotide sequence: TGTGCCAGCAGCGCCCCAGGGGCGTCTGGGGCCAACGTCCTGACTTTC.

The chain is built from TRBV4-3 and TRBJ2-3, with D tentatively TRBD2 (5 bases). Deletions cut 0 bases from V and 1 base from J, with 5 bases between. The CDR3 contains 14 residues. The germline V gene encodes CDR1 LGHNA and CDR2 YSLEER. The CDR3 nucleotides are TGCGCCAGCAGCCAAGACGGGGGCACAGATACGCAGTATTTT. Protein sequence: CASSQDGGTDTQYF.

The chain employs TRBV7-6 and TRBJ1-1; D possibly corresponds to TRBD1 (5 bases). The germline CDR1 and CDR2 sequences are SGHVS and FNYEAQ. The CDR3 runs to 16 residues. Trimming shortened V by 1 base and J by 1 base, and 13 bases separated the two germline ends. The CDR3 DNA reads TGTGCCAGCAGCTTAGAGTGGGGGGGAGCGAACACTGAAGCTTTCTTT. This gives the protein CASSLEWGGANTEAFF.

This clone was observed a single time. V and J are TRBV4-3 and TRBJ2-5; TRBD1 matches at 7 bases. Germline V gives CDR1 LGHNA, CDR2 YSLEER. The V gene end was trimmed by 3 bases and the J gene end by 5 bases; junction bases not matched to a gene: 9. The CDR3 runs 15 residues. CDR3 region: CASSQRQGVWETQYF. Here the CDR3 DNA reads TGCGCCAGCAGCCAGCGACAGGGAGTTTGGGAGACCCAGTACTTC.

The chain employs TRBV5-1 and TRBJ2-1; no clear D gene. The CDR3 is 13 amino acids. V lost 4 bases and J 4 bases, leaving 9 bases between the germline ends. Germline assignment: CDR1 SGHRS and CDR2 YFSETQ. CDR3 region: CASSLTPYNEQFF. The CDR3 DNA reads TGCGCCAGCAGCCTTACACCTTACAATGAGCAGTTCTTC.

This chain joins TRBV19 and TRBJ2-6; D is unclear. The CDR3 consists of 16 residues. The V and J ends lost 3 bases and 1 base respectively, with 10 bases between them. Germline CDR1 is LNHDA and CDR2 is SQIVND (reference sequence). The CDR3 DNA sequence: TGTGCCAGTAGTATTGAGCCGTTTTCTGGGGCCAACGTCCTGACTTTC. Protein: CASSIEPFSGANVLTF.

This chain uses TRBV5-4 with TRBJ1-6; D remains unclear. The CDR3 loop spans 14 amino acids. Germline-derived CDR1 and CDR2 are SGHNT and YYREEE (reference sequence). V was clipped by 2 bases and J by 10 bases, with 13 bases between them. The CDR3 protein is CASSFSGVGSPLHF. CDR3 DNA: TGTGCCAGCAGCTTTAGCGGGGTAGGATCACCCCTCCACTTT.

This clone was recorded only once. The V gene is TRBV4-3, the J gene TRBJ2-3, with TRBD2 as a possible D gene (7 bases). The CDR3 spans 17 residues. Germline V CDR1 and CDR2: LGHNA, YSLEER. Trimming took off 6 bases at V and 3 bases at J, with 22 bases between the two ends. CDR3 in amino acids: CASRRMGAGELTDTQYF. Written as DNA, the CDR3 is TGCGCCAGCAGACGGATGGGGGCGGGGGAGCTGACAGATACGCAGTATTTT.

This clone has a single count. V is TRBV4-3 and J is TRBJ1-1, with D unclear. V was shortened by 2 bases and J by 1 base, with 11 bases between the two germline ends. The germline V gene has CDR1 LGHNA and CDR2 YSLEER. This CDR3 comprises 15 residues. The CDR3 DNA is TGCGCCAGCAGCCAAATGCCAACAGAGAACACTGAAGCTTTCTTT. Amino acids: CASSQMPTENTEAFF.

The V gene is TRBV7-9, the J gene TRBJ1-1; D is undetermined. The CDR3 is made up of 14 amino acids. V lost 1 base, J lost 3 bases, and 9 bases lay in between. The germline gives CDR1 SEHNR, CDR2 FQNEAQ (reference sequence). The DNA of the CDR3 is TGTGCCAGCAGCTTAGTATGGAGGGACACTGAAGCTTTCTTT. This sequence encodes CASSLVWRDTEAFF.

The chain is built from TRBV6-6 and TRBJ1-1; 12 bases map to TRBD1. J lost 4 bases, V lost 6 bases, and 9 bases had no gene match. The CDR3 is made up of 16 amino acids. Germline loops: CDR1 MNHNY, CDR2 SVGAGI (reference sequence). The CDR3 loop reads CASSHGTGGSSTEAFF. The CDR3 DNA reads as TGTGCCAGCAGCCACGGGACAGGGGGCTCGAGCACTGAAGCTTTCTTT.

By sample share, this clone is medium-sized. The chain uses TRBV21-1 and TRBJ1-2; TRBD1 is taken as the D call from the table, unchecked against the DNA. TRBV21-1 represents a pseudogene. The CDR3 has 13 amino acids. The CDR3 sequence is CASTTGQRYGYTF. CDR3 DNA: TGTGCCAGCACTACGGGACAACGCTATGGCTACACCTTC.

This chain joins TRBV29-1 and TRBJ1-2; TRBD1 matches 8 bases. J gave up 1 base and V 7 bases, and 5 bases lay outside the gene matches. The CDR3 is 13 amino acids. Per the germline V gene, CDR1 is SQVTM and CDR2 is ANQGSEA. Written as DNA, the CDR3 is TGCAGCGCCCTGGACAGGGATAACTATGGCTACACCTTC. This codes for CSALDRDNYGYTF.

Points on this clone: This sample includes further DNA sequences coding for the same CDR3. The chain joins TRBV28 to TRBJ2-7, with D tentatively TRBD1 (5 bases). V lost 3 bases and J lost 2, with 8 bases in between. The CDR3 contains 13 residues. Germline loops: CDR1 MDHEN, CDR2 SYDVKM. The CDR3 DNA reads TGTGCCAGCAGTTTGGCAGGGCCCTACGAGCAGTACTTC. Translated, it gives CASSLAGPYEQYF. Based on the CDR3 plus reference TRBV28 and TRBJ2-7, the full variable domain is DVKVTQSSRYLVKRTGEKVFLECVQDMDHENMFWYRQDPGLGLRLIYFSYDVKMKEKGDIPEGYSVSREKKERFSLILESASTNQTSMYLCASSLAGPYEQYFGPGTRLTVT.

CDR3: CASNEEGNAQPQHF. The CDR3 nucleotides are TGTGCCAGCAACGAAGAGGGAAATGCCCAGCCCCAGCATTTT. The chain has TRBV9 and TRBJ1-5; D ambiguous. The germline CDR1 and CDR2 sequences are SGDLS and YYNGEE. V lost 6 bases and J 7 bases, leaving 17 bases between the germline ends. The CDR3 contains 14 residues.

This sequence joins TRBV19 and TRBJ2-3; tentatively, D is TRBD2 (6 bases). Germline-derived CDR1 and CDR2 are LNHDA and SQIVND (reference sequence). V was clipped by 3 bases and J by 2 bases, with 12 bases between them. The CDR3 has 15 amino acids. This CDR3 is CASSMRDSHTDTQYF. Here the CDR3 DNA reads TGTGCCAGTAGTATGCGGGACTCTCACACAGATACGCAGTATTTT.

The chain has TRBV7-2 and TRBJ2-4; 11 bases line up with TRBD2. Germline assignment: CDR1 SGHTA and CDR2 FQGNSA. CDR3 length: 17 amino acids. The junction had 13 bases not matched to a gene; V was cut back by 5 bases and J by 7 bases. The CDR3: CASSPPASGGQGNIQYF. The CDR3 DNA sequence: TGTGCCAGCAGCCCCCCAGCTAGCGGGGGGCAGGGGAACATTCAGTACTTC. Full variable domain (missing parts from reference TRBV7-2 and TRBJ2-4): GAGVSQSPSNKVTEKGKDVELRCDPISGHTALYWYRQSLGQGLEFLIYFQGNSAPDKSGLPSDRFSAERTGGSVSTLTIQRTQQEDSAVYLCASSPPASGGQGNIQYFGAGTRLSVL.

The chain employs TRBV27 and TRBJ1-5; 8 nucleotides line up with TRBD1. This CDR3 is built from 16 residues. V gave up 2 bases and J gave up 2 bases; unmatched junction bases: 5. Germline V CDR1 and CDR2: MNHEY, SMNVEV (reference sequence). The CDR3 region is CASSLGQGSGNQPQHF. Here the CDR3 DNA reads TGTGCCAGCAGTTTAGGACAGGGTTCGGGCAATCAGCCCCAGCATTTT.